This TCR beta chain emerged from a study of sequential checkpoint blockade in melanoma. Whole-study context: Randomization was 1:1 between first-line nivolumab→ipilimumab and ipilimumab→nivolumab.

The method was immunoSEQ multiplex PCR; TCRdb's version includes in-frame clones alone and lacks a portion of them. The sample shows tens of thousands of clones, roughly 70% of them seen only once. Treatment meaning: randomized to nivolumab then ipilimumab (arm A) or the reverse (arm B). Trimming stripped 5 bases from V and 7 bases from J, with 12 bases between. The CDR3 has 13 amino acids. The germline gives CDR1 MNHEY, CDR2 SMNVEV (reference sequence). The J gene is TRBJ2-1, the V gene TRBV27, with D perhaps TRBD2 (5 bases). The receptor comes from a human donor with melanoma. The sample here was CD8+ T cells sorted from blood (inferred from file names), taken from a patient given nivolumab and ipilimumab in sequence. CDR3 nucleotide sequence: TGTGCCAGCAGTCGTCCCGGAGGAAATGAGCAGTTCTTC. This gives the protein CASSRPGGNEQFF.